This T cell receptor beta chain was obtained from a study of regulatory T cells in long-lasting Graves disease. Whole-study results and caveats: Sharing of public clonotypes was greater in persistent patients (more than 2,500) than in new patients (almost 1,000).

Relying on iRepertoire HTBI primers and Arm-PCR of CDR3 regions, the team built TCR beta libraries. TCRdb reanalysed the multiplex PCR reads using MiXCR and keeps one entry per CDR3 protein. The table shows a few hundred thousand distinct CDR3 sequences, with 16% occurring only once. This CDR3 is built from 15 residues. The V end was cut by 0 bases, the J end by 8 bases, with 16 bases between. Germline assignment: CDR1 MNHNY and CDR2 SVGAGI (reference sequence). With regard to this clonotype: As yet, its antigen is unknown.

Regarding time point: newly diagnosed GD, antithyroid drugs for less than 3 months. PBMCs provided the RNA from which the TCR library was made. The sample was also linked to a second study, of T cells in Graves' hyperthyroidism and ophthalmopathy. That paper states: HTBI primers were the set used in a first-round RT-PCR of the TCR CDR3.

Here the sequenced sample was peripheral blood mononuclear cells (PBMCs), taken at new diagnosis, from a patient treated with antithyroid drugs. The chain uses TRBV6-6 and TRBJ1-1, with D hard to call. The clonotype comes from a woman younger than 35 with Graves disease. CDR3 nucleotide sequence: TGTGCCAGCAGTTACTCGGTCTCAGGTTATCGAGAAGCTTTCTTT. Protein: CASSYSVSGYREAFF.